This TCR beta chain came from a study of blood T cell repertoires in COVID-19. The overall study: Specimens from acute and convalescent COVID-19 originated in the United States, Italy and Spain. PBMCs, B-cell-depleted T cells, or T cells provided the cDNA or gDNA that made up the material.

In the authors' workflow: Amplification of reference gene primers provided the estimated nucleated cell counts. Sequencing was performed with immunoSEQ multiplex PCR; in TCRdb, only in-frame clones are kept and a portion is missing. From that table come the V and J calls and clone size; the DNA was used to work out D and trimming. The sample yields about 190,000 clones, approximately 86% seen once. CDR1 and CDR2 from the germline V gene are LNHDA and SQIVND (reference sequence). The trim removed 6 bases at V and 2 bases at J, leaving 3 bases unmatched. The length of the CDR3 is 13 residues. The sample comprised peripheral blood. The sequence was collected from a young man with acute or convalescent COVID-19. The chain joins TRBV19 to TRBJ2-5; 7 bases are shared with TRBD1. The CDR3: CASRRTGQETQYF. The CDR3 DNA is TGTGCCAGTAGAAGGACAGGACAAGAGACCCAGTACTTC.